This T cell receptor (beta chain) was observed in a study of blood T cell repertoires in COVID-19. Study as a whole: PBMCs, B-cell-depleted T cells, or T cells were the source of the cDNA or gDNA that made up the material.

This table comes from immunoSEQ multiplex PCR, and its TCRdb copy is limited to in-frame clones, with some not included. Of 330,000 or so clones listed, over 80% are singletons. Germline trimming cut 7 bases from V and 4 bases from J; bases unmatched to any gene: 6. CDR3 length equals 15 residues. Per the germline V gene, CDR1 is ENHRY and CDR2 is SYGVKD. The sample consisted of PBMCs or T cells enriched from blood (not recorded which). This receptor was taken from a man aged 25 to 40 who had recovered from COVID-19. V usage is TRBV10-3 and J usage is TRBJ2-1, with 11 bases fitting TRBD2. In nucleotides, the CDR3 is TGTGCCATCACCTCGAGACTAGCGGGGTACAATGAGCAGTTCTTC. Its protein is CAITSRLAGYNEQFF.